One sample yielded the 4 T cell receptor beta chains listed below, sequenced in a study of blood T cells in healthy people across ages. Sample-barcoded 5' priming and a J-beta primer mix drove a second PCR of roughly 7 to 11 cycles. From the 5' RACE reads, TCRdb called clonotypes with MiXCR, one entry per CDR3 protein. The sample carries about 2 million distinct CDR3 sequences, 49% recorded once. The sample comprised blood. These receptors were obtained from a middle-aged woman in good health.

The CDR3 DNA sequence: TGTGCCAGCAGCTTAGCGAGAGGGGGTGGCTATGGCTACACCTTC. This gives the protein CASSLARGGGYGYTF. This sequence joins TRBV7-9 and TRBJ1-2; possibly TRBD1 for D (6 bases). The V and J ends lost 0 bases and 4 bases respectively, with 12 bases between them. Germline V gene sequence: CDR1 SEHNR, CDR2 FQNEAQ (reference sequence). The CDR3 is 15 amino acids.

This clonotype has more than one count but fewer than ten. V gene TRBV6-5 combines with J gene TRBJ2-7; weak D call: TRBD2 (5 bases). V was shortened by 5 bases and J by 1 base, with 15 bases between the two germline ends. CDR3 size: 15 residues. In germline, CDR1 is MNHEY, CDR2 SVGAGI. The CDR3: CASSAGSGSSYEQYF. The CDR3 DNA is TGTGCCAGCAGTGCCGGGTCGGGATCGTCCTACGAGCAGTACTTC.

The gene calls are TRBV7-8 and TRBJ2-1, with 7 bases aligning to TRBD2. The CDR3 is made up of 17 amino acids. With V trimmed by 1 base and J by 2 bases, 8 bases remained unmatched. CDR1 is SGHVS, CDR2 FQNEAQ, per germline. The CDR3 region is CASSLGGLAATYNEQFF. CDR3 in DNA: TGTGCCAGCAGCTTAGGTGGGCTAGCGGCCACCTACAATGAGCAGTTCTTC.

The chain is built from TRBV20-1 and TRBJ2-3; D unclear. The CDR3 consists of 13 residues. Germline CDR1 reads DFQATT; CDR2 reads SNEGSKA (reference sequence). Trimming stripped 3 bases from V and 1 base from J, with 8 bases between. For the CDR3, the DNA is TGCAGTGCTAGTCTTGACGGCACAGATACGCAGTATTTT. As protein: CSASLDGTDTQYF.